These T cell receptor beta chains were read from a single sample in a study of T cell repertoires in ileal Crohn's disease. Produced via immunoSEQ multiplex PCR; TCRdb's table is partial and in-frame only. The sample carries some 15,000 clones, about 66% recorded once. Sequenced material: ileal tissue. Receptors originate from an adult with Crohn's disease. Both conserved end residues are part of each CDR3. D genes are given only for firm matches. Size is stated for part of the rows, as once, few or many counts, or as a class when the clone is expanded.

D | J | length | V | size | CDR3 | DNA
TRBD1 | TRBJ2-1 | 16 | TRBV5-8 | NA | CASSYDLTGLYNEQFF | TGTGCCAGCAGCTATGACTTGACAGGGCTCTACAATGAGCAGTTCTTC
TRBD2 | TRBJ2-1 | 18 | TRBV2 | once | CASSARSGLAGHSNEQFF | TGTGCCAGCAGCGCCCGGTCGGGACTAGCGGGACATTCCAATGAGCAGTTCTTC
NA | TRBJ2-3 | 15 | TRBV6-1 | NA | CASSSQGRGQVTQYF | TGTGCCAGCAGTAGTCAGGGGAGGGGACAGGTTACGCAGTATTTT
TRBD1 | TRBJ1-2 | 13 | TRBV27 | NA | CASGMGQNYGYTF | TGTGCCAGCGGGATGGGACAGAACTATGGCTACACCTTC
NA | TRBJ2-3 | 15 | TRBV27 | NA | CASSLSTFSTDTQYF | TGTGCCAGCAGTTTATCGACTTTTAGCACAGATACGCAGTATTTT
TRBD1 | TRBJ2-7 | 14 | TRBV6-5 | NA | CASSHGQGSYEQYF | TGTGCCAGCAGTCACGGACAGGGCTCCTACGAGCAGTACTTC
TRBD1 | TRBJ2-7 | 14 | TRBV6-1 | few | CASSNRDRGHEQYF | TGTGCCAGCAGTAACCGGGACAGGGGCCACGAGCAGTACTTC
TRBD1 | TRBJ2-7 | 14 | TRBV9 | NA | CASSTGDVRGEQYF | TGTGCCAGCAGTACAGGGGATGTACGTGGGGAGCAGTACTTC
TRBD1 | TRBJ1-1 | 14 | TRBV6-1 | once | CASRKTGSVTEAFF | TGTGCCAGCAGGAAGACAGGGTCGGTCACTGAAGCTTTCTTT
NA | TRBJ1-2 | 17 | TRBV7-8 | NA | CASSSRPGGLANYGYTF | TGTGCCAGCAGCTCCCGACCGGGGGGGCTCGCTAACTATGGCTACACCTTC
NA | TRBJ2-3 | 16 | TRBV2 | NA | CASSASRRLGADTQYF | TGTGCCAGCAGTGCTAGCCGAAGACTAGGGGCTGATACGCAGTATTTT
NA | TRBJ2-7 | 14 | TRBV5-5 | NA | CASSGNRGFPEQYF | TGTGCCAGCAGCGGAAACCGGGGTTTCCCCGAGCAGTACTTC
TRBD1 | TRBJ1-6 | 17 | TRBV28 | NA | CASSPTLTGTYNSPLHF | TGTGCCAGCAGTCCCACGTTGACAGGGACCTATAATTCACCCCTCCACTTT
TRBD1 | TRBJ1-1 | 14 | TRBV7-9 | NA | CASSLGQGRAEAFF | TGTGCCAGCAGCTTAGGACAGGGAAGGGCTGAAGCTTTCTTT
NA | TRBJ1-1 | 13 | TRBV2 | NA | CASSDRLNTEAFF | TGTGCCAGCAGCGACAGGTTGAACACTGAAGCTTTCTTT
TRBD1 | TRBJ1-5 | 14 | TRBV28 | NA | CASRRGQGHQPQHF | TGTGCCAGCAGAAGAGGACAGGGCCATCAGCCCCAGCATTTT
TRBD1 | TRBJ1-1 | 12 | TRBV5-1 | NA | CASSGQGTEAFF | TGCGCCAGCAGCGGACAGGGCACTGAAGCTTTCTTT
TRBD2 | TRBJ2-1 | 15 | TRBV7-3 | NA | CASSPSAGAYNEQFF | TGTGCCAGCAGCCCCTCAGCGGGAGCCTACAATGAGCAGTTCTTC
NA | TRBJ1-1 | 13 | TRBV2 | NA | CASIFGDYTEAFF | TGTGCCAGCATTTTTGGGGACTACACTGAAGCTTTCTTT
NA | TRBJ2-6 | 18 | TRBV14 | NA | CASSPLLSLISGANVLTF | TGTGCCAGCAGCCCCTTACTTTCCCTGATCTCTGGGGCCAACGTCCTGACTTTC
NA | TRBJ2-3 | 14 | TRBV6-4 | few | CASSRGGGTDTQYF | TGTGCCAGCAGTCGAGGAGGAGGCACAGATACGCAGTATTTT
NA | TRBJ1-3 | 13 | TRBV30 | NA | CARGTHVGNTIYF | TGTGCCCGGGGAACTCACGTGGGAAACACCATATATTTT
TRBD1 | TRBJ1-3 | 15 | TRBV7-2 | NA | CASSRDRNLLNTIYF | TGTGCCAGCAGCCGGGACAGGAACTTATTAAACACCATATATTTT
NA | TRBJ2-1 | 15 | TRBV25-1 | few | CASSEGGPLYNEQFF | TGTGCCAGCAGTGAGGGAGGTCCCCTCTACAATGAGCAGTTCTTC
NA | TRBJ1-1 | 13 | TRBV9 | NA | CASSVAINTEAFF | TGTGCCAGCAGCGTAGCTATTAACACTGAAGCTTTCTTT
NA | TRBJ1-6 | 16 | TRBV6-1 | once | CASSEIPGYANSPLHF | TGTGCCAGCAGTGAAATCCCCGGGTATGCTAATTCACCCCTCCACTTT
TRBD1 | TRBJ2-7 | 15 | TRBV27 | NA | CASSLYSGTGNEQYF | TGTGCCAGCAGTTTATATTCCGGGACAGGCAACGAGCAGTACTTC
NA | TRBJ1-3 | 14 | TRBV2 | NA | CASSAQSSGNTIYF | TGTGCCAGCAGCGCACAGAGCTCTGGAAACACCATATATTTT
NA | TRBJ1-2 | 14 | TRBV6-4 | NA | CASRSSGQLLGYTF | TGTGCCAGCAGGTCAAGTGGACAGCTGTTGGGCTACACCTTC
TRBD1 | TRBJ1-3 | 15 | TRBV19 | NA | CASSRTGGAGNTIYF | TGTGCCAGTAGTCGGACAGGGGGCGCCGGAAACACCATATATTTT
NA | TRBJ1-2 | 13 | TRBV28 | NA | CASNLGLIYGYTF | TGTGCCAGCAATCTGGGACTTATCTATGGCTACACCTTC
NA | TRBJ1-5 | 14 | TRBV2 | NA | CASSEATRGQPQHF | TGTGCCAGCAGTGAAGCCACCAGGGGTCAGCCCCAGCATTTT
NA | TRBJ1-2 | 14 | TRBV9 | few | CASRKTGSNYGYTF | TGTGCCAGCAGGAAGACAGGATCTAACTATGGCTACACCTTC
NA | TRBJ2-3 | 15 | TRBV11-2 | NA | CASSLDRGGTGTQYF | TGTGCCAGCAGCTTAGATCGTGGCGGGACTGGTACGCAGTATTTT
TRBD1 | TRBJ2-5 | 15 | TRBV6-1 | NA | CASRRDRVGQETQYF | TGTGCCAGCCGCCGGGACAGGGTAGGCCAAGAGACCCAGTACTTC
NA | TRBJ1-1 | 12 | TRBV30 | NA | CAWGQMNTEAFF | TGTGCCTGGGGACAGATGAACACTGAAGCTTTCTTT
TRBD1 | TRBJ2-7 | 14 | TRBV6-1 | NA | CASSDPGQGGRQYF | TGTGCCAGCAGTGACCCGGGACAGGGAGGAAGGCAGTACTTC
TRBD1 | TRBJ1-3 | 14 | TRBV28 | NA | CASSAPGQGNTIYF | TGTGCCAGCAGTGCTCCGGGACAGGGAAACACCATATATTTT
NA | TRBJ1-1 | 12 | TRBV15 | NA | CATSSRGLEAFF | TGTGCCACCAGCTCCAGGGGTCTTGAAGCTTTCTTT
NA | TRBJ1-2 | 16 | TRBV6-5 | NA | CASSYLEGPGDYGYTF | TGTGCCAGCAGTTACTTAGAAGGGCCGGGGGACTATGGCTACACCTTC
TRBD1 | TRBJ2-6 | 17 | TRBV6-1 | NA | CASSGGTGGLGANVLTF | TGTGCCAGCAGTGGCGGGACAGGGGGCCTTGGGGCCAACGTCCTGACTTTC
TRBD2 | TRBJ2-2 | 15 | TRBV6-4 | NA | CASSELAGVAGELFF | TGTGCCAGCAGTGAACTAGCGGGGGTGGCCGGGGAGCTGTTTTTT